The rows below give T cell receptor beta chains drawn from one sample of a study of T cells in Graves' hyperthyroidism and ophthalmopathy. MiXCR was run by TCRdb on the multiplex PCR reads, yielding one entry per CDR3 protein. The sample shows hundreds of thousands of distinct CDR3 sequences, 35% to 45% of them seen only once. Sequenced sample: blood. These receptors were collected from a man younger than 35 with Graves' hyperthyroidism. Both conserved end residues are part of each CDR3. Each record gives: clone size, J gene, D gene, V gene, CDR3 DNA, CDR3 protein. D genes are given only for firm matches. Expanded clones are given a class, and other clones once, few, many or no size at all.

>few|TRBJ2-7|.|TRBV20-1
TGCAGTGCCCCAGGACTCGGGGAGCAGTACTTC
CSAPGLGEQYF
>few|TRBJ2-7|.|TRBV4-2
TGTGCCAGCAGCCAAGATGGAGGGAATGCTTACGAGCAGTACTTC
CASSQDGGNAYEQYF
>few|TRBJ1-1|TRBD1|TRBV20-1
TGCAGTGCTAGAATGACAGGGGGCATGACTGAAGCTTTCTTT
CSARMTGGMTEAFF
>.|TRBJ1-3|TRBD1|TRBV11-2
TGTGCCAGCAGCGTCCGGACAGGGACGAACTCTGGAAACACCATATATTTT
CASSVRTGTNSGNTIYF
>once|TRBJ1-2|.|TRBV7-2
TGTGCCAGCAGCCAAGTAGCAGGAGGAGACTATGGCTACACCTTC
CASSQVAGGDYGYTF
>.|TRBJ2-7|.|TRBV7-9
TGTGCCAGCAGGCCCTCGGAGACGAACCGTTACGAGCAGTACTTC
CASRPSETNRYEQYF
>few|TRBJ2-7|.|TRBV6-5
TGTGCCAGCAGTTACTCGAAGGGGTCCTACGAGCAGTACTTC
CASSYSKGSYEQYF
>once|TRBJ1-6|TRBD1|TRBV25-1
TGTGCCGGCAGTGAATACGTACAGGGGACGGCACCCCTCCACTTT
CAGSEYVQGTAPLHF
>.|TRBJ2-2|.|TRBV6-6
TGTGCCAGCAGTCCCGTCTCTACCGGGGAGCTGTTTTTT
CASSPVSTGELFF
>.|TRBJ2-7|TRBD2|TRBV10-3
TGTGCCACCAGTGATTCCCGGGTAGCGGGTTCCTACGAGCAGTACTTC
CATSDSRVAGSYEQYF
>.|TRBJ1-6|.|TRBV25-1
TGTGCCAGCAGTGCCCCCGGGAATAATTCACCCCTCCACTTT
CASSAPGNNSPLHF